This TCR beta chain is from a study of CD8 T cells in Susac syndrome (dated by TCRdb to about 2019). Concerning the study at large: Whether CD8+ T cell activation and differentiation in Susac syndrome was antigen driven was tested using repertoire sequencing. The study compared CD8+ T cell repertoire clonality among 12 healthy donors, 14 Susac syndrome patients and roughly 15 multiple sclerosis patients.

The CDR3 sequence holds 11 residues, the cysteine and phenylalanine included. CDR3 DNA is the only sequence kept; it has 33 bases, read in frame from the first base. CDR1 SQVTM and CDR2 ANQGSEA are derived from the germline V gene. The V end loses 2 bases and the J end loses 8 bases, and a stretch of 6 bases separates them. General findings and caveats noted by the study authors: The number of individuals in the TCR sequencing and HLA analysis was recognized as being relatively small.

High-throughput TCR beta sequencing profiled peripheral blood CD8+ and CD4+ T cells from healthy donors, Susac syndrome patients and multiple sclerosis patients. The multiple sclerosis controls were treatment-naive patients who had stable or active relapsing-remitting disease and met the revised McDonald criteria. Bulk CD8+ and CD4+ T cells were purified by magnetic negative isolation, whereas CD8+ TEMRA cells were enriched by FACS. Blood was collected in EDTA tubes and processed within 24 hours, with PBMCs isolated through density gradient centrifugation. PBMCs destined for TCR sequencing were cryopreserved in liquid nitrogen and later thawed in a 37 °C water bath. The sorted or isolated CD4+, CD8+ and CD8+ TEMRA cells reached a purity of at least 90%. Turning to this clonotype: The antigen this receptor binds is unknown. It has no much larger one-base neighbor in the sample; base qualities were not kept.

RNA was extracted using the RNeasy kit, and roughly 0.5 to 1 microgram was reverse transcribed with random hexamers. The immunoSEQ multiplex PCR assay, which covers 54 Vbeta and 13 Jbeta segments, was used to amplify TCR beta CDR3 regions. Bias from PCR amplification was corrected by using a synthetic template baseline for primer optimization and for computational correction. The authors' analysis ran thus. Reads were annotated to V, D and J genes per IMGT and analyzed with immunoSEQ Analyzer, keeping only productive sequences. Clonality was calculated as one minus the Shannon entropy normalized by log2 of the number of productive unique sequences. Public and private clones were assessed among the 100 most prevalent clones of each patient and control. Clones were defined as Susac-specific if absent from the healthy and MS cohorts, from 1052 published viral clones and from other ImmuneACCESS disease sequences. Through fastp at Q25 and MiXCR, TCRdb rebuilt clones from the public reads, retaining in-frame beta chains. Rows merge per CDR3 protein into single entries with the most common DNA and genes. TCRdb, not the original authors, processed these V and J calls. The table for this sample lists about 300,000 distinct CDR3 sequences; 85% of them were counted only once. Over 0.095% of the sample is taken by the ten largest.

The sequencing sample was made of CD8+ T cells from PBMCs. This TCR was sampled from a human donor with multiple sclerosis. The V gene is TRBV29-1 and the J gene is TRBJ1-4; the D gene identity is not certain. The CDR3 reads CSVELAEKLFF. Here is the DNA: TGCAGCGTTGAATTGGCCGAAAAACTGTTTTTT.